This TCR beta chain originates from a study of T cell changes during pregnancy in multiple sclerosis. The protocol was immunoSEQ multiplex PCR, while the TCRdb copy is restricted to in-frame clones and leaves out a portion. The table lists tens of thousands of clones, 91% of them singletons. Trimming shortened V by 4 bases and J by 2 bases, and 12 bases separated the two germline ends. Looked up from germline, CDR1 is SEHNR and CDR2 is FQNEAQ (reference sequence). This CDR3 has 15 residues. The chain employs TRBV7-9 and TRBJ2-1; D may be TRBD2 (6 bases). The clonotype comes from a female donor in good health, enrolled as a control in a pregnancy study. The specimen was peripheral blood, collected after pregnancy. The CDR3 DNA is TGTGCCAGCAGCTCAATAGCGGTTACCTACAATGAGCAGTTCTTC. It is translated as CASSSIAVTYNEQFF.